A single sample is the source of the 10 T cell receptor beta chains below, sequenced in a study of blood T cells in healthy people across ages. The use of a sample-barcoded 5' primer and a J-beta primer mix characterized a second PCR of about 7 to 12 cycles. Each CDR3 protein gets one entry after TCRdb re-called the 5' RACE reads with MiXCR. The repertoire holds about 570,000 distinct CDR3 sequences, with 25% to 30% as singletons. The sequenced material came from blood. These receptor sequences come from a woman in her seventies in good health.

This clonotype turned up a few times. The chain is built from TRBV7-2 and TRBJ2-3; TRBD2 aligns across 7 bases. The CDR3 covers 15 residues. Germline V lookup: CDR1 SGHTA, CDR2 FQGNSA. After removal of 5 bases from V and 4 bases from J, the junction contained 9 bases not matched to a gene. This CDR3 reads CASSPAFAGADTQYF. Written as DNA, the CDR3 is TGTGCCAGCAGCCCGGCATTCGCGGGGGCAGATACGCAGTATTTT. The full variable domain, in which reference TRBV7-2 and TRBJ2-3 provide the parts outside the CDR3, is GAGVSQSPSNKVTEKGKDVELRCDPISGHTALYWYRQSLGQGLEFLIYFQGNSAPDKSGLPSDRFSAERTGGSVSTLTIQRTQQEDSAVYLCASSPAFAGADTQYFGPGTRLTVL.

The chain couples TRBV7-9 to TRBJ2-1; 15 positions agree with TRBD2. The J call could be wrong; TRBJ2-7 is a better fit for the DNA end. Germline CDR1 SEHNR, CDR2 FQNEAQ (reference sequence). The CDR3 is 17 residues long. CDR3 in DNA: TGTGCCAGCAGCCCAAGAGGGACTAGCGGGAGGAAAGACGAGCAGTACTTC. This sequence encodes CASSPRGTSGRKDEQYF.

This clonotype was seen a single time. V usage is TRBV7-2 and J usage is TRBJ1-3; D uncertain. Germline values: CDR1 SGHTA, CDR2 FQGNSA. This CDR3 contains 18 residues. V dropped 0 bases and J dropped 0 bases, with 15 bases sitting between them. The CDR3 sequence: CASSLARGGARSGNTIYF. The CDR3 nucleotides are TGTGCCAGCAGCTTAGCGCGAGGAGGTGCCCGCTCTGGAAACACCATATATTTT.

V usage is TRBV7-2 and J usage is TRBJ1-5, with 7 bases matching TRBD1. Unmatched junction bases numbered 5, after V lost 0 bases and J lost 6 bases. This CDR3 region has 15 residues. Germline lookup yields CDR1 SGHTA and CDR2 FQGNSA. CDR3 in amino acids: CASSLAGPGGQPQHF. As DNA, the CDR3 is TGTGCCAGCAGCTTAGCTGGGCCAGGGGGTCAGCCCCAGCATTTT.

The genes are TRBV7-6 and TRBJ2-3; perhaps TRBD2 as D (5 bases). Trimming removed 2 bases at V and 0 bases at J, with 9 bases between. Per the germline V gene, CDR1 is SGHVS and CDR2 is FNYEAQ. This CDR3 spans 15 amino acids. The chain's CDR3 is CASSLTAVSTDTQYF. Written as DNA, the CDR3 is TGTGCCAGCAGCTTAACAGCGGTTAGCACAGATACGCAGTATTTT.

The gene calls are TRBV7-9 and TRBJ2-5; D assignment may be TRBD1 or TRBD2 (5 bases each). The J call could be wrong; TRBJ2-1 is a better fit for the DNA end. Germline CDR1 SEHNR, CDR2 FQNEAQ (reference sequence). This CDR3 is built from 16 residues. The CDR3: CASSPSVGAGPNEQFF. The CDR3 bases are TGTGCCAGCAGCCCCTCCGTCGGGGCGGGCCCTAATGAGCAGTTCTTC.

The chain combines TRBV20-1 with TRBJ2-1, with TRBD2 identical over 13 bases. Unmatched junction bases numbered 8, after V lost 5 bases and J lost 7 bases. Germline CDR1 and CDR2: DFQATT and SNEGSKA (reference sequence). The CDR3 extends over 15 amino acids. The CDR3, as DNA: TGCAGTGCTGGACCGGGACTAGCGGGAAAAAATGAGCAGTTCTTC. Translated, it gives CSAGPGLAGKNEQFF.

This clonotype was seen a handful of times. The V call is TRBV5-1, the J call TRBJ2-1; a weak D match, TRBD2 (6 bases). The CDR3 is made up of 15 amino acids. Germline-derived CDR1 and CDR2 are SGHRS and YFSETQ. Trimming shortened V by 4 bases and J by 0 bases, and 11 bases separated the two germline ends. DNA of the CDR3: TGCGCCAGCAGCGGAACGGGGGACTCCTACAATGAGCAGTTCTTC. Translation: CASSGTGDSYNEQFF.

The CDR3 coding sequence is TGTGCCTGGAGTGTACCCAGGGGGGGTGGCTACACCTTC. It encodes CAWSVPRGGGYTF. The genes are TRBV30 and TRBJ1-2, with 7 bases lining up with TRBD1. The trim removed 0 bases at V and 7 bases at J, leaving 5 bases unmatched. Germline V gives CDR1 GTSNPN, CDR2 SVGIG (reference sequence). The CDR3 consists of 13 residues.

The rearrangement joins TRBV29-1 to TRBJ1-3, with 8 bases matching TRBD1. V shed 5 bases, J shed 0 bases, and the junction held 12 bases outside the gene matches. Per the germline V gene, CDR1 is SQVTM and CDR2 is ANQGSEA. The CDR3 sequence is 17 residues long. The CDR3 sequence is CSVSYVTGASSGNTIYF. Written as DNA, the CDR3 is TGCAGCGTTAGTTATGTGACAGGGGCTTCCTCTGGAAACACCATATATTTT.